The 17 T cell receptor beta chains below all came from one sample that was sequenced in a study of blood T cells in healthy people across ages (dated by TCRdb to the mid-2010s). The library was made by 5' RACE. TCRdb lists the instrument as Illumina HiSeq 2500. A second PCR of roughly 7 to 12 cycles was run with a J-beta primer mix and a sample-barcoded 5' primer. TCRdb reprocessing: public reads trimmed at Q25 with fastp, clones called with MiXCR, in-frame beta chains kept. Identical CDR3 proteins give one entry, which carries the most common genes and DNA. This sample holds some 1.5 million distinct CDR3 sequences; less than 45% were observed only once. Under 5% of the sample goes to the ten largest clones. The specimen was blood. Receptors originate from a woman aged 18-29 years in good health.

J is TRBJ1-4 and V is TRBV6-5; D unclear. Germline CDR1 reads MNHEY; CDR2 reads SVGAGI. The ends were cut back, 2 bases at V and 7 bases at J, with 8 bases in the middle. The CDR3 consists of 13 residues. CDR3 bases: TGTGCCAGCAGTTACCGACGCCGTGAAAAACTGTTTTTT. Encoded protein: CASSYRRREKLFF.

J is TRBJ1-2 and V is TRBV27; 8 nucleotides line up with TRBD1. After removal of 9 bases from V and 3 bases from J, the junction contained 6 bases not matched to a gene. The length of the CDR3 is 13 residues. Germline CDR1 reads MNHEY; CDR2 reads SMNVEV (reference sequence). The CDR3 nucleotides are TGTGCCAGTAAGGACAGGGAGGACTATGGCTACACCTTC. Translating it yields CASKDREDYGYTF.

This clonotype was observed a handful of times. This chain joins TRBV10-3 and TRBJ2-5, with D perhaps given as TRBD1 or TRBD2 (6 bases each). V was pared by 0 bases and J by 4 bases, with 15 bases between. CDR1 and CDR2 from the germline V gene are ENHRY and SYGVKD. The CDR3 sequence is 16 residues long. The CDR3 loop is CAISESQTSRGETQYF. The CDR3 nucleotides are TGTGCCATCAGTGAGTCCCAAACTAGCAGGGGAGAGACCCAGTACTTC.

This clonotype was counted a few times. The rearrangement joins TRBV29-1 to TRBJ1-1; a possible D gene is TRBD1 (6 bases). V was shortened by 8 bases and J by 5 bases, with 27 bases between the two germline ends. The CDR3 covers 16 residues. Germline loops: CDR1 SQVTM, CDR2 ANQGSEA. The chain's CDR3 is CSPVESGIIRGTEAFF. The DNA for the CDR3 is TGCAGCCCTGTGGAGTCAGGGATTATTAGGGGGACTGAAGCTTTCTTT.

Here the CDR3 DNA reads TGTGCCAGCAGCGGACAGGGTTCGCGGCGTAACTATGGCTACACCTTC. Protein sequence: CASSGQGSRRNYGYTF. V usage is TRBV21-1 and J usage is TRBJ1-2; the D call in the table, TRBD1, was not verified against the DNA. TRBV21-1 is classified as a pseudogene. The CDR3 length is 16 residues.

The rearrangement uses TRBV12-3 or TRBV12-4 and TRBJ2-5, with 10 bases identical to TRBD2. This CDR3 is 17 amino acids long. The V segment lost 0 bases and the J segment 5 bases; nucleotides outside the gene matches: 9. CDR3 sequence reads: CASSLATQRGGPETQYF. As DNA, the CDR3 is TGTGCCAGCAGTTTAGCGACACAGCGGGGGGGCCCTGAGACCCAGTACTTC.

There are a few counts of this clonotype. The rearrangement links TRBV15 to TRBJ2-3, with 12 bases that match TRBD2. J lost 3 bases, V lost 0 bases, and 10 bases had no gene match. Germline values: CDR1 LNHNV, CDR2 YYDKDF (reference sequence). The CDR3 runs to 19 residues. The CDR3 DNA is TGTGCCACCAGCAGAGATAGGCCGCTAGCGGGAGGGCCGACAGATACGCAGTATTTT. Its protein product is CATSRDRPLAGGPTDTQYF.

The table lists this clonotype with a few counts. The rearrangement uses TRBV15 and TRBJ2-5, with D perhaps TRBD2 (5 bases). Germline-derived CDR1 and CDR2 are LNHNV and YYDKDF (reference sequence). Trimming left V 4 bases short and J 0 bases short, with 12 bases between. The length of the CDR3 is 15 residues. The CDR3 DNA follows: TGTGCCACCAGCACGGGATTAGCGAACCAAGAGACCCAGTACTTC. Protein sequence: CATSTGLANQETQYF.

This clonotype was seen a few times. The chain couples TRBV6-6 to TRBJ2-7, with D perhaps matching TRBD2 (6 bases). CDR3 length equals 15 residues. Per the germline V gene, CDR1 is MNHNY and CDR2 is SVGAGI (reference sequence). Trimming removed 4 bases at V and 5 bases at J, with 18 bases between. The CDR3 loop reads CASSWPRRREHEQYF. The CDR3 DNA reads as TGTGCCAGCAGTTGGCCCAGAAGGAGGGAACACGAGCAGTACTTC.

The chain uses TRBV7-9 and TRBJ2-1; D gene uncertain. CDR3 size: 14 residues. The germline gives CDR1 SEHNR, CDR2 FQNEAQ (reference sequence). V shed 5 bases and J shed 8 bases, with 16 bases lying between them. The CDR3 DNA sequence: TGTGCCAGCAGCCCGTCCAGTGTAGTGCATGAGCAGTTCTTC. Translation: CASSPSSVVHEQFF.

This clonotype was recorded a few times. The chain has TRBV2 and TRBJ2-1, with D possibly matching TRBD2 (6 bases). V lost 5 bases and J lost 8, with 13 bases in between. The CDR3 spans 13 residues. The V gene's germline CDR1 is SNHLY and CDR2 FYNNEI. DNA for the CDR3: TGTGCCAGCAGTAGCGGCGGGAACTATGAGCAGTTCTTC. As protein: CASSSGGNYEQFF.

This clonotype was counted at least ten times. The rearrangement uses TRBV29-1 and TRBJ2-1; no clear D. The V end was cut by 1 base, the J end by 4 bases, with 5 bases between. The length of the CDR3 is 12 residues. Germline V CDR1 and CDR2: SQVTM, ANQGSEA. The CDR3 protein is CSVEGGYNEQFF. Written as DNA, the CDR3 is TGCAGCGTTGAAGGAGGATACAATGAGCAGTTCTTC.

Of note for this clonotype: It may be a read error: a sequence one base away is much more abundant. The chain links TRBV6-5 to TRBJ1-5, with D perhaps TRBD1 (5 bases). The V gene's germline CDR1 is MNHEY and CDR2 SVGAGI. The CDR3 totals 13 residues. The germline V and J ends were trimmed by 8 bases and 4 bases, with 12 bases remaining between them. The DNA of the CDR3 is TGTGCCAGCGGGACGACACTGAATCAGCCCCAGCATTTT. This codes for CASGTTLNQPQHF.

The V call is TRBV9, the J call TRBJ1-5; D gene ambiguous. This CDR3 region has 14 residues. The V end was cut by 0 bases, the J end by 3 bases, with 7 bases between. From germline, CDR1 is SGDLS and CDR2 YYNGEE. CDR3 in amino acids: CASSVDGYNQPQHF. DNA for the CDR3: TGTGCCAGCAGCGTAGACGGTTACAATCAGCCCCAGCATTTT.

The gene calls are TRBV12-3 or TRBV12-4 and TRBJ2-5; unclear D gene. The assigned J gene may be wrong: the sequence end matches TRBJ2-7 better. The CDR3 loop spans 13 amino acids. The CDR3 DNA sequence: TGTGCCAGCAGCCACACACAGAGCTACGAGCAGTACTTC. This encodes CASSHTQSYEQYF.

This clonotype appeared a few times. The chain uses TRBV5-4 and TRBJ2-2; weak D call: TRBD1 (5 bases). Germline V gives CDR1 SGHNT, CDR2 YYREEE (reference sequence). With 1 base removed from V and 4 bases from J, the gap between germline ends came to 11 bases. This CDR3 spans 15 amino acids. DNA for the CDR3: TGTGCCAGCAGCTTGCAGGGCGGTGTCACCGGGGAGCTGTTTTTT. Translating gives CASSLQGGVTGELFF.

The chain couples TRBV6-6 to TRBJ2-3; perhaps TRBD1 as D (5 bases). The CDR3 loop spans 16 amino acids. CDR1 is MNHNY, CDR2 SVGAGI, per germline (reference sequence). The V end lost 0 bases, the J end lost 9 bases, and 19 bases lay between the germline ends. CDR3 nucleotides: TGTGCCAGCAGTTACTCATTAACCCACCCTACAGGAACGCAGTATTTT. Amino acids: CASSYSLTHPTGTQYF.